This TCR beta chain was recorded in a study of blood T cell repertoires in COVID-19. This clone was seen a single time. Trimming pared 6 bases from V and 1 base from J, leaving 15 bases between. CDR3 length: 15 amino acids. CDR1 and CDR2 (germline): MNHEY, SVGAGI. In Cohort 3, a recovered donor had either two negative PCRs, clearance, or symptom resolution. The repertoire was sequenced with immunoSEQ multiplex PCR; TCRdb's copy has only in-frame clones and lacks some. The sample holds 250,000 to 350,000 clones, around 88% seen once. The sequenced material came from PBMCs or T cells enriched from blood (not recorded which). The sequence came from a woman aged 40 to 50 who had recovered from COVID-19. V usage is TRBV6-5 and J usage is TRBJ2-5, with D possibly TRBD1 on 6 matching bases. The CDR3 DNA follows: TGTGCCAGCAGGGACCGGGACACTGTCCAAGAGACCCAGTACTTC. This codes for CASRDRDTVQETQYF.